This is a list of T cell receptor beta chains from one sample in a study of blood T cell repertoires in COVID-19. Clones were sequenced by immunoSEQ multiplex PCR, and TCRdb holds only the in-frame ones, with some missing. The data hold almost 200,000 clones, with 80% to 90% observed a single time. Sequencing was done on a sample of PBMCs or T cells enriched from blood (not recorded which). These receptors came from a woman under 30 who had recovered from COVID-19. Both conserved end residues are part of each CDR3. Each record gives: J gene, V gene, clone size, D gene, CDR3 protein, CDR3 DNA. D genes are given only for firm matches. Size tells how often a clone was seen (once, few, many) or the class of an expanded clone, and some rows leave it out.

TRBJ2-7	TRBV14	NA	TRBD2	CASSQDGWGLAAYEQYF	TGTGCCAGCAGCCAAGATGGTTGGGGACTAGCGGCCTACGAGCAGTACTTC
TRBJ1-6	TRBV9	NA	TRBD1	CASSEPTGGSNSPLHF	TGTGCCAGCAGCGAGCCGACAGGGGGGTCGAATTCACCCCTCCACTTT
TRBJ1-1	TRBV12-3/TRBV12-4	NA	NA	CASSLTGRSEAFF	TGTGCCAGCAGTTTGACAGGACGCTCTGAAGCTTTCTTT
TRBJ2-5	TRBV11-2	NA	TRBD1	CAWKGANQETQYF	TGTGCCTGGAAGGGGGCCAACCAAGAGACCCAGTACTTC
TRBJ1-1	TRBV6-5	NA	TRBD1	CASSYDRGGGTEAFF	TGTGCCAGCAGTTACGACAGGGGGGGAGGCACTGAAGCTTTCTTT
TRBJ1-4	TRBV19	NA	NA	CASSGAGATNEKLFF	TGTGCCAGTAGTGGAGCGGGGGCAACTAATGAAAAACTGTTTTTT
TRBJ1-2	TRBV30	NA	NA	CAWSPLGGFGYTF	TGTGCCTGGAGTCCTCTTGGGGGGTTTGGCTACACCTTC
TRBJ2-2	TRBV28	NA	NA	CASIGGQSNTGELFF	TGTGCCAGCATTGGTGGGCAGTCGAACACCGGGGAGCTGTTTTTT
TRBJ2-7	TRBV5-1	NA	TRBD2	CASSYSGGAEYEQYF	TGCGCCAGCAGCTATAGCGGGGGGGCCGAGTACGAGCAGTACTTC
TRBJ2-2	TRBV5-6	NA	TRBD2	CASSLAGEGFDTGELFF	TGTGCCAGCAGCTTGGCCGGGGAGGGGTTCGACACCGGGGAGCTGTTTTTT
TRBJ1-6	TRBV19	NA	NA	CASSIGQAYNSPLHF	TGTGCCAGTAGTATAGGACAGGCCTATAATTCACCCCTCCACTTT
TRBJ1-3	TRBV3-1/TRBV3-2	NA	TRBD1	CASSHHRGRGKNTIYF	TGTGCCAGCAGCCACCACAGGGGTAGAGGAAAAAACACCATATATTTT
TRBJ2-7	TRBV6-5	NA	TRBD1	CASMGTGGSYEQYF	TGTGCCAGCATGGGGACAGGGGGCTCCTACGAGCAGTACTTC
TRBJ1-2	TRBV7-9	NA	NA	CASSLTTNYGYTF	TGTGCCAGCAGCCTAACTACGAACTATGGCTACACCTTC
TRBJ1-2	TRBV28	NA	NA	CASSLGGFGYTF	TGTGCCAGCAGTTTGGGGGGGTTTGGCTACACCTTC
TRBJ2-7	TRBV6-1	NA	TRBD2	CASSELAGGYEQYF	TGTGCCAGCAGTGAACTAGCGGGGGGTTACGAGCAGTACTTC
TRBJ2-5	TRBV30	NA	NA	CAWSVRGAPLPETQYF	TGTGCCTGGAGTGTACGAGGAGCACCCCTCCCTGAGACCCAGTACTTC
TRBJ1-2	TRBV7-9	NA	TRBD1	CASRSRDREFGYTF	TGTGCCAGCAGATCTAGGGACAGGGAATTTGGCTACACCTTC
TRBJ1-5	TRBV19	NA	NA	CASSRRGRGGNQPQHF	TGTGCCAGTAGTAGGCGGGGTCGAGGCGGCAATCAGCCCCAGCATTTT
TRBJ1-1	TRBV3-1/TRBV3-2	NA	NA	CASRRPTGEAFF	TGTGCCAGCAGGCGCCCCACGGGGGAAGCTTTCTTT
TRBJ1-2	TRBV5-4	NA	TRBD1	CASSLRGQGLLFGGYTF	TGTGCCAGCAGTTTAAGGGGACAGGGGCTCCTCTTCGGGGGCTACACCTTC
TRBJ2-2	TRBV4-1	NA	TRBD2	CASSHPLAGVNTGELFF	TGCGCCAGCAGCCATCCCCTAGCGGGGGTAAACACCGGGGAGCTGTTTTTT
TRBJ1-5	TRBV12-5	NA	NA	CASGSGLVLTDQPQHF	TGTGCTAGTGGTTCGGGTTTAGTGCTGACCGATCAGCCCCAGCATTTT
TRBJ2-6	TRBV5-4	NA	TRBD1	CASSPGGTGGLWANVLTF	TGTGCCAGCAGCCCAGGGGGGACAGGCGGTCTCTGGGCCAACGTCCTGACTTTC
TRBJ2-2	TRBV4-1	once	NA	CASSQVLVTGELFF	TGCGCCAGCAGCCAAGTTCTAGTGACCGGGGAGCTGTTTTTT
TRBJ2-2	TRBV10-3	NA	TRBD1	CAISFGQVLNTGELFF	TGTGCCATCAGCTTCGGACAGGTCCTAAACACCGGGGAGCTGTTTTTT
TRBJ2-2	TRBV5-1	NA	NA	CASTQGTSNTGELFF	TGCGCCAGCACGCAAGGGACATCGAACACCGGGGAGCTGTTTTTT
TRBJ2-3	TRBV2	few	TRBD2	CASSVRASGGAEVDTQYF	TGTGCCAGCAGTGTGAGGGCTAGCGGGGGGGCCGAGGTAGATACGCAGTATTTT
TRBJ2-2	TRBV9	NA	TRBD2	CASSVVSGGSNTGELFF	TGTGCCAGCAGCGTAGTATCGGGGGGGTCGAACACCGGGGAGCTGTTTTTT
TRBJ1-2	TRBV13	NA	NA	CASSLGALYGYTF	TGTGCCAGCAGCTTAGGGGCCCTCTATGGCTACACCTTC
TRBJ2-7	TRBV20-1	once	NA	CSARELYEQYF	TGCAGTGCTAGAGAACTCTACGAGCAGTACTTC
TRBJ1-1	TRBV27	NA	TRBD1	CASSSLGTGGDTEAFF	TGTGCCAGCAGTTCCTTAGGGACAGGGGGAGACACTGAAGCTTTCTTT
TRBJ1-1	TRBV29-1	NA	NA	CSVAQNTEAFF	TGCAGCGTGGCTCAGAACACTGAAGCTTTCTTT
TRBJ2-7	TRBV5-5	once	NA	CASSPYGTLHYEQYF	TGTGCCAGCAGCCCCTACGGGACACTCCACTACGAGCAGTACTTC
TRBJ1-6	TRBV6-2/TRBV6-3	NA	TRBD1	CASSQEGQQNSPLHF	TGTGCCAGCAGTCAAGAGGGACAGCAAAATTCACCCCTCCACTTT